This T cell receptor beta chain stems from a study of blood T cell repertoires in COVID-19. With 5 bases clipped from V and 5 bases from J, the junction kept 9 bases outside the gene matches. Germline V gene lookup returns CDR1 KGHSH and CDR2 LQKENI. The CDR3 contains 14 residues. Sequencing was performed with immunoSEQ multiplex PCR; in TCRdb, only in-frame clones are kept and a portion is missing. The sample records about 170,000 clones, around 72% being singletons. The sequence came from a woman of 80 years or more with acute or convalescent COVID-19. The J gene is TRBJ2-7, the V gene TRBV18; 7 nucleotides line up with TRBD2. What was sequenced was peripheral blood. CDR3 amino acids: CASSSNPRGDEQYF. The CDR3 region has the DNA TGTGCCAGCTCATCTAACCCACGGGGGGACGAGCAGTACTTC.